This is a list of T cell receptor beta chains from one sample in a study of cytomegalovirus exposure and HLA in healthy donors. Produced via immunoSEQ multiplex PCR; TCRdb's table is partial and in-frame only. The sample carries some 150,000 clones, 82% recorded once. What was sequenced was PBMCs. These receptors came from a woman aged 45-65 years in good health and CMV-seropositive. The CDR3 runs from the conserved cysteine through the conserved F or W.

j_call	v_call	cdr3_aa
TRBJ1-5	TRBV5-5	CASSWTVYSNQPQHF
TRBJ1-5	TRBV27	CASSSTIVPGQKSNQPQHF
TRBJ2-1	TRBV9	CASSSGSYNEQFF
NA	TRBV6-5	CASSYSRGLGAYEQYF
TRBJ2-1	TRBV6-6	CASSYFFRDEQFF
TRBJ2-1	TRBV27	CASSPTVGRGNEQFF
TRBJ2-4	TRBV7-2	CASSLGTSSAIQYF
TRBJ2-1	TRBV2	CASSVQGSYNEQFF
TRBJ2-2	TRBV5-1	CASADTHNTGELFF
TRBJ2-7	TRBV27	CASRRTSGGEQYF
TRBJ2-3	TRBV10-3	CAISYHPGTGDYDTQYF
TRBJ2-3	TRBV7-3	CASSYTGGTDTQYF
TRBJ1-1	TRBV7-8	CASSWIQGDRAFF
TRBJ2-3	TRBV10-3	CAISESITTGADTQYF
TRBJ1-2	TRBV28	CASKVGLPNYGYTF
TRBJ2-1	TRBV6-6	CASSYQIGTGDNEQFF
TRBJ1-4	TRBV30	CAGTVATNEKLFF
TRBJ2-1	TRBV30	CASGGTLSYNEQFF
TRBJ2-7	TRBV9	CASSPYHGGGLYEQYF
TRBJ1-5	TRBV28	CASSSLRGVNQPQHF
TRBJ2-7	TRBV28	CASSSPRDRVGEQYF
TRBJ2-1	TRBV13	CASSLWGWDRAGTYNVNEQFF
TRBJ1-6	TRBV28	CASSPGQGRGSPLHF
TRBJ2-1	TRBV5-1	CASSQGQGSYNEQFF
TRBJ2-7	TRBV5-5	CASSLEGVVTYEQYF
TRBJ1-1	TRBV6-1	CASRAQGNTEAFF
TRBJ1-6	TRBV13	CASSTDRAQGSLHF
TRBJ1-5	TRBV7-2	CASSPWAGDQPQHF
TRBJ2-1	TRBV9	CASSVHRSWDNEQFF
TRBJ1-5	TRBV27	CASSSRGQGVFQPQHF
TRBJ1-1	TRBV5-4	CASSYSQGINTEAFF
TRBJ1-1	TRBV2	CASTRQLTNTEAFF
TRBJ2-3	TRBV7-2	CASSIAGDTDTQYF
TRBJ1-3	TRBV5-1	CASSPSSGNTIYF
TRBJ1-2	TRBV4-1	CASSLYLIHSGRDYGYTF
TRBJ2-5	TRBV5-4	CASSMGQGGETQYF
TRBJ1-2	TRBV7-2	CASSFSGGGSYGYTF